The next 5 T cell receptor beta chains were all read from a single sample in a study of T cells in Graves' hyperthyroidism and ophthalmopathy. Researchers amplified the TCR beta CDR3 regions from RNA transcripts. The study used the HTBI primer set for a first-round RT-PCR of the TCR CDR3. Using its own MiXCR run on the multiplex PCR reads, TCRdb lists one record per CDR3 protein. Among roughly 740,000 distinct CDR3 sequences listed, about a sixth were seen once. The sample consisted of blood. These receptors all stem from a man younger than 35 with Graves' hyperthyroidism.

This clonotype was seen repeatedly, ten times or more. The chain couples TRBV20-1 to TRBJ2-1; possibly TRBD1 or TRBD2 for D (5 bases each). This CDR3 has 15 residues. Per the germline V gene, CDR1 is DFQATT and CDR2 is SNEGSKA (reference sequence). V dropped 3 bases and J dropped 3 bases, with 15 bases sitting between them. The CDR3 is CSARVPRGYYNEQFF. In DNA, the CDR3 is TGCAGTGCTAGGGTCCCGAGGGGATACTACAATGAGCAGTTCTTC.

This clonotype has more than one count but fewer than ten. This rearrangement joins TRBV20-1 to TRBJ2-1; tentatively, D is TRBD2 (5 bases). The V and J ends lost 1 base and 4 bases respectively, with 11 bases between them. The CDR3 spans 14 residues. The germline gives CDR1 DFQATT, CDR2 SNEGSKA (reference sequence). CDR3 loop: CSARVLASYNEQFF. CDR3 bases: TGCAGTGCTAGAGTCCTAGCCTCTTACAATGAGCAGTTCTTC.

This clonotype was counted at least ten times. The chain employs TRBV12-3 or TRBV12-4 and TRBJ2-2; D is possibly TRBD2 (5 bases). This CDR3 has 17 amino acids. V lost 5 bases to trimming and J lost 8 bases, with 24 bases between them. CDR3 sequence (DNA): TGTGCCAGCAGTCCCCCCGTGGCGGGTGGCCCGGTAGGGGAGCTGTTTTTT. This encodes CASSPPVAGGPVGELFF.

This clonotype was found many times. The chain joins TRBV2 to TRBJ2-5, with D possibly called TRBD1 or TRBD2 (6 bases each). Germline V gene data show CDR1 as SNHLY and CDR2 as FYNNEI. V shed 3 bases and J shed 3 bases, with 14 bases lying between them. The CDR3 length is 15 residues. The DNA of the CDR3 is TGTGCCAGCAGTGAGGGGGGCAGGGTGAAAGAGACCCAGTACTTC. This translates into CASSEGGRVKETQYF.

This sequence joins TRBV6-1 and TRBJ2-7; D perhaps matches TRBD2 (5 bases). Germline V gene lookup returns CDR1 MNHNS and CDR2 SASEGT. This CDR3 contains 14 residues. With 8 bases removed from V and 2 bases from J, the gap between germline ends came to 16 bases. The CDR3, as DNA: TGTGCCAGCGGTAGTGGGAGCCATACCTACGAGCAGTACTTC. Encoded protein: CASGSGSHTYEQYF.